This TCR beta chain derives from a study of blood T cell repertoires in COVID-19. On the study more broadly: Samples of COVID-19 (acute and convalescent) were obtained from the United States, Italy and Spain. Nucleic acid was either cDNA or gDNA, and it came from T cells, B-cell-depleted T cells, or PBMCs.

As regards this clone: One junction end does not reproduce the germline sequence, and a read error may be involved.

Measured with immunoSEQ multiplex PCR; TCRdb has only the in-frame clones, and not every one. The table records 250,000 to 350,000 clones, roughly 88% of them present only once. This CDR3 has 13 amino acids. CDR1 SGHTA and CDR2 FQGNSA come from the germline V gene. Source material: peripheral blood. This chain connects TRBV7-2 to TRBJ2-5; 7 bases line up with TRBD2. The sequence was collected from a human donor with COVID-19, enrolled during active disease. The donor label of this sample is uncertain. The CDR3 bases are TGTGCCAGCAGCCTAGCGGCCCAAGAGACCCAGTACTTC. Its protein product is CASSLAAQETQYF.